The clone carrying this TCR beta chain was recorded at least ten times. This record belongs to a study of T-cell reconstitution after alpha-beta-depleted transplantation in children. A TCRbeta library incorporating unique molecular identifiers was prepared. Each CDR3 protein is one row after TCRdb ran MiXCR on the PCR reads. The sample shows around 800,000 distinct CDR3 sequences, roughly 15% of them seen only once. Trimming left V 0 bases short and J 0 bases short, with 7 bases between. Germline assignment: CDR1 SGDLS and CDR2 YYNGEE. The length of the CDR3 is 15 residues. Sequencing was performed on PBMCs, mostly from graft donor cells, taken 360 days after TCRalphabeta/CD19-depleted stem cell transplant. This clonotype originated in a male patient aged 10-17 years who had a stem cell transplant for acute lymphoblastic leukemia, so the T cells may come from the graft donor. This sequence joins TRBV9 and TRBJ1-5, with D tentatively TRBD1 (5 bases). CDR3 in DNA: TGTGCCAGCAGCGTAGGGGGGAATAGCAATCAGCCCCAGCATTTT. Its protein product is CASSVGGNSNQPQHF.